These 24 T cell receptor beta chains were sequenced from one sample in a study of T cell responses to AZD1222 COVID-19 vaccine. TCRdb keeps only in-frame clones here, not all; method: immunoSEQ multiplex PCR. The table has 150,000 or so clones, roughly 91% seen once. The starting material was peripheral blood, obtained on day 0 of AZD1222 vaccination. Every receptor here comes from an adult in good health.

The DNA for the CDR3 is TGTGCCAGCTCCGTAGGTGTCGGGGATCCCTACGAGCAGTACTTC. Protein product: CASSVGVGDPYEQYF. The V call is TRBV6-4, the J call TRBJ2-7; weak D call: TRBD2 (5 bases). V lost 8 bases to trimming and J lost 2 bases, with 19 bases between them. The CDR3 sequence is 15 residues long. Germline loops: CDR1 MRHNA, CDR2 SNTAGT.

The CDR3 here is CASSQLGQVRENEKLFF. The CDR3 bases are TGTGCCAGCAGCCAGCTTGGTCAGGTCAGGGAGAATGAAAAACTGTTTTTT. V usage is TRBV5-4 and J usage is TRBJ1-4; possibly TRBD1 for D (5 bases). The CDR3 is made up of 17 amino acids. Germline CDR1 SGHNT, CDR2 YYREEE (reference sequence). The ends were cut back, 4 bases at V and 5 bases at J, with 21 bases in the middle.

J is TRBJ1-6 and V is TRBV5-5; D unclear. Germline V gene sequence: CDR1 SGHKS, CDR2 YYEKEE (reference sequence). The CDR3 extends over 14 amino acids. The V gene lost 4 bases and the J gene lost 8 bases, with 13 bases spanning the gap. CDR3 in DNA: TGTGCCAGCAGCCTGGGGTCGGTTGATTCACCCCTCCACTTT. This translates into CASSLGSVDSPLHF.

This clone was picked up a small number of times. The chain combines TRBV28 with TRBJ1-6, with 7 bases matching TRBD1. The CDR3 is made up of 14 amino acids. Germline V CDR1 and CDR2: MDHEN, SYDVKM. The J segment lost 7 bases and the V segment lost 7 bases, leaving 7 bases of the junction unmatched. The CDR3 loop is CASIEGAGNSPLHF. The CDR3, as DNA: TGTGCCAGCATCGAGGGGGCGGGGAATTCACCCCTCCACTTT.

The gene calls are TRBV18 and TRBJ2-1; D not certain. CDR3 length: 15 residues. V shed 3 bases and J shed 2 bases, with 11 bases lying between them. Per the germline V gene, CDR1 is KGHSH and CDR2 is LQKENI. CDR3 DNA sequence: TGTGCCAGCTCACCCCCTCAATCCCCCTACAATGAGCAGTTCTTC. It is translated as CASSPPQSPYNEQFF.

J is TRBJ1-6 and V is TRBV12-3 or TRBV12-4; possible D gene TRBD1, 5 bases. This CDR3 is built from 13 residues. Between the trimmed V and J ends, which lost 5 bases and 10 bases, there was a span of 12 bases. The CDR3 here is CASSPDRGSPLHF. The CDR3 DNA follows: TGTGCCAGCAGTCCAGACAGAGGGTCACCCCTCCACTTT.

J is TRBJ2-1 and V is TRBV5-8; D perhaps matches TRBD1 (6 bases). The V and J ends lost 2 bases and 4 bases respectively, with 10 bases between them. Germline V gene lookup returns CDR1 SGHTS and CDR2 YDEGEE. The CDR3 sequence is 14 residues long. DNA for the CDR3: TGTGCCAGCAGCTTAGGGGGATCTTACAATGAGCAGTTCTTC. Encoded protein: CASSLGGSYNEQFF.

The chain uses TRBV5-6 and TRBJ2-2; no definite D call. The V end lost 0 bases, the J end lost 5 bases, and 8 bases lay between the germline ends. The CDR3 has 14 residues. Germline V lookup: CDR1 SGHDT, CDR2 YYEEEE. The CDR3 nucleotides are TGTGCCAGCAGCTTGGAAGTGTCTACCGGGGAGCTGTTTTTT. Its protein is CASSLEVSTGELFF.

This clone was recorded only once. The chain combines TRBV9 with TRBJ1-1; possible D gene TRBD1, 5 bases. This CDR3 comprises 14 residues. Germline values: CDR1 SGDLS, CDR2 YYNGEE. V was trimmed by 3 bases and J by 1 base, leaving 10 bases between them. CDR3: CASSGSRENTEAFF. CDR3 in DNA: TGTGCCAGCAGCGGGAGCAGGGAGAACACTGAAGCTTTCTTT.

The chain combines TRBV5-6 with TRBJ1-3, with D uncertain. Trimming removed 1 base from V and 0 bases from J, with 5 bases in between. CDR3 length: 14 residues. Germline lookup yields CDR1 SGHDT and CDR2 YYEEEE. For the CDR3, the DNA is TGTGCCAGCAGCTTGAGCCTCTCTGGAAACACCATATATTTT. Amino acid sequence: CASSLSLSGNTIYF.

The rearrangement links TRBV3-1 (or the pseudogene TRBV3-2) to TRBJ1-5; D remains ambiguous. The CDR3 is 13 amino acids. V lost 1 base to trimming and J lost 7 bases, with 8 bases between them. Germline V gives CDR1 LGHDT, CDR2 YNNKEL (reference sequence). The CDR3 sequence: CASSQVSSQPQHF. CDR3 DNA sequence: TGTGCCAGCAGCCAAGTAAGTAGCCAGCCCCAGCATTTT.

The gene calls are TRBV6-1 and TRBJ2-7, with 8 bases fitting TRBD1. Germline values: CDR1 MNHNS, CDR2 SASEGT. V lost 3 bases, J lost 2 bases, and 9 bases stayed unmatched. CDR3 length equals 16 residues. In DNA, the CDR3 is TGTGCCAGCAGTGACCAGGGGGCGGCTTGGACCTACGAGCAGTACTTC. Its translation is CASSDQGAAWTYEQYF.

The chain employs TRBV7-6 and TRBJ2-7; D is uncertain. This CDR3 is built from 11 residues. CDR1 and CDR2 from the germline V gene are SGHVS and FNYEAQ. Between the trimmed V and J ends, which lost 5 bases and 5 bases, there was a span of 7 bases. The CDR3 protein is CASSPFNEQYF. CDR3 coding DNA: TGTGCCAGCAGCCCGTTCAACGAGCAGTACTTC.

The J gene is TRBJ2-2, the V gene TRBV5-4, with 7 bases matching TRBD1. This CDR3 contains 15 residues. J was trimmed by 4 bases and V by 1 base; bases with no gene match: 4. Germline-derived CDR1 and CDR2 are SGHNT and YYREEE (reference sequence). The CDR3 DNA follows: TGTGCCAGCAGCTTGTATACAGGGGTCACCGGGGAGCTGTTTTTT. It is translated as CASSLYTGVTGELFF.

The chain joins TRBV6-6 to TRBJ2-7; 10 positions agree with TRBD1. J gave up 5 bases and V 5 bases, and 3 bases lay outside the gene matches. Germline loops: CDR1 MNHNY, CDR2 SVGAGI (reference sequence). The CDR3 has 13 amino acids. CDR3 loop: CASSTGTGDEQYF. In DNA form, the CDR3 reads TGTGCCAGCAGTACCGGGACAGGGGACGAGCAGTACTTC.

This chain uses TRBV3-1 (or the pseudogene TRBV3-2) with TRBJ2-5; D ambiguous. Germline V gene sequence: CDR1 LGHDT, CDR2 YNNKEL (reference sequence). Trimming took off 1 base at V and 6 bases at J, with 3 bases between the two ends. This CDR3 contains 11 residues. As DNA, the CDR3 is TGTGCCAGCAGCCAAGTGAAGACCCAGTACTTC. Translated, it gives CASSQVKTQYF.

J is TRBJ1-6 and V is TRBV10-3; no firm D call. This CDR3 contains 14 residues. The V and J ends lost 6 bases and 7 bases respectively, with 13 bases between them. CDR1 is ENHRY and CDR2 is SYGVKD in the germline V gene. The CDR3 loop reads CAIRRNSENSPLHF. The CDR3 DNA reads as TGTGCCATCAGGAGGAACAGTGAGAATTCACCCCTCCACTTT.

The rearrangement uses TRBV3-1 (or the pseudogene TRBV3-2) and TRBJ1-2, with TRBD1 identical over 8 bases. The germline gives CDR1 LGHDT, CDR2 YNNKEL (reference sequence). The CDR3 is made up of 15 amino acids. J lost 6 bases, V lost 1 base, and 7 bases had no gene match. For the CDR3, the DNA is TGTGCCAGCAGCCAAGGGACAGGGTCGGCGAATGGCTACACCTTC. Residues: CASSQGTGSANGYTF.

This chain uses TRBV7-6 with TRBJ2-3; D is possibly TRBD2 (7 bases). Germline V CDR1 and CDR2: SGHVS, FNYEAQ. V lost 4 bases and J lost 5, with 16 bases in between. The CDR3 contains 15 residues. The CDR3 nucleotides read TGTGCCAGCAGCTCCTGGGGGGGGGCCGGAGATACGCAGTATTTT. Translating it yields CASSSWGGAGDTQYF. The full variable domain, completed using reference TRBV7-6 and TRBJ2-3, is GAGVSQSPRYKVTKRGQDVALRCDPISGHVSLYWYRQALGQGPEFLTYFNYEAQQDKSGLPNDRFSAERPEGSISTLTIQRTEQRDSAMYRCASSSWGGAGDTQYFGPGTRLTVL.

This clone came up a few times. The chain joins TRBV6-5 to TRBJ1-1, with D unresolved. The CDR3 is made up of 13 amino acids. V was cut by 1 base and J by 1 base, with 4 bases left in between. Germline assignment: CDR1 MNHEY and CDR2 SVGAGI. The CDR3 DNA follows: TGTGCCAGCAGTTACTGGACGAACACTGAAGCTTTCTTT. Protein product: CASSYWTNTEAFF.

V usage is TRBV5-4 and J usage is TRBJ2-7, with D perhaps being TRBD1 or TRBD2 (5 bases each). CDR3 length: 14 residues. Germline CDR1 and CDR2: SGHNT and YYREEE (reference sequence). V was cut by 2 bases and J by 6 bases, with 15 bases left in between. CDR3 loop: CASSLNQRGLEQYF. In DNA, the CDR3 is TGTGCCAGCAGCTTAAATCAGAGGGGTCTCGAGCAGTACTTC.

The rearrangement joins TRBV25-1 to TRBJ2-1; 8 nucleotides align to TRBD2. The CDR3 contains 15 residues. Germline V gives CDR1 MGHDK, CDR2 SYGVNS. After removal of 8 bases from V and 6 bases from J, the junction contained 12 bases not matched to a gene. The CDR3 sequence: CASALAGSFGNEQFF. The CDR3 nucleotides read TGTGCCAGCGCCTTAGCGGGGAGCTTCGGCAATGAGCAGTTCTTC.

The gene calls are TRBV5-4 and TRBJ1-1, with D possibly matching TRBD1 (5 bases). Germline lookup yields CDR1 SGHNT and CDR2 YYREEE (reference sequence). Trimming removed 6 bases at V and 6 bases at J, with 12 bases between. The CDR3 totals 12 residues. The CDR3 region has the DNA TGTGCCAGCAACCGTCAGGGATCTGAAGCTTTCTTT. Translating it yields CASNRQGSEAFF.

The genes are TRBV5-6 and TRBJ2-1; TRBD2 matches 8 bases. CDR3 length: 18 amino acids. Germline V gives CDR1 SGHDT, CDR2 YYEEEE. With 1 base clipped from V and 3 bases from J, the junction kept 12 bases outside the gene matches. The CDR3, as DNA: TGTGCCAGCAGCTTGACGTCTACTAGCGGTAAGATCTACAATGAGCAGTTCTTC. The encoded protein is CASSLTSTSGKIYNEQFF.